Listed here are 14 T cell receptor beta chains from one sample, sequenced in a study of cytomegalovirus exposure and HLA in healthy donors. The study ran its PCR with 60 Vbeta and 13 Jbeta primers. The method was immunoSEQ multiplex PCR; TCRdb's version includes in-frame clones alone and lacks a portion of them. The sample gives approximately 140,000 clones, 75% to 80% of which show up once; 0.8% to 0.95% is in the top ten. The sequenced sample consisted of PBMCs. These receptors all come from a woman in her fifties or sixties in good health and CMV-seronegative.

The gene calls are TRBV5-1 and TRBJ2-7; 7 bases line up with TRBD1. The CDR3 extends over 15 amino acids. Germline V lookup: CDR1 SGHRS, CDR2 YFSETQ. With V trimmed by 6 bases and J by 6 bases, 15 bases remained unmatched. In nucleotides, the CDR3 is TGCGCCAGCACCGAACTAACAGGGGCTCATGGCGAGCAGTACTTC. Its translation is CASTELTGAHGEQYF.

The V call is TRBV7-9, the J call TRBJ2-3; D not resolved. Germline V lookup: CDR1 SEHNR, CDR2 FQNEAQ (reference sequence). The length of the CDR3 is 16 residues. V lost 1 base and J lost 2, with 13 bases in between. The CDR3 DNA reads TGTGCCAGCAGCTTAGGGGCAGCCCCGAACACAGATACGCAGTATTTT. Amino acids: CASSLGAAPNTDTQYF. The entire variable domain, with the rest obtained from reference TRBV7-9 and TRBJ2-3, is as follows: DTGVSQNPRHKITKRGQNVTFRCDPISEHNRLYWYRQTLGQGPEFLTYFQNEAQLEKSRLLSDRFSAERPKGSFSTLEIQRTEQGDSAMYLCASSLGAAPNTDTQYFGPGTRLTVL.

The rearrangement uses TRBV30 and TRBJ2-1; D unclear. The germline V gene encodes CDR1 GTSNPN and CDR2 SVGIG (reference sequence). V shed 7 bases and J shed 0 bases, with 16 bases lying between them. CDR3 length: 15 residues. Written as DNA, the CDR3 is TGTGCCTCGACCCCCTTGAGGAGCTCCTACAATGAGCAGTTCTTC. Encoded protein: CASTPLRSSYNEQFF.

V usage is TRBV6-6 and J usage is TRBJ1-1; D ambiguous. In germline, CDR1 is MNHNY, CDR2 SVGAGI (reference sequence). This CDR3 is 12 amino acids long. V gave up 6 bases and J gave up 8 bases, with 13 bases separating them. This CDR3 is CASRRRSSEAFF. The CDR3 bases are TGTGCCAGCAGGCGCAGGTCATCCGAAGCTTTCTTT.

This clone was counted only a few times. In nucleotides, the CDR3 is TGTGCCAGCAGCCCGGGGGGCAAGCAGCGAAGCTCCTACAATGAGCAGTTCTTC. Residues: CASSPGGKQRSSYNEQFF. This chain connects TRBV7-3 to TRBJ2-1, with D possibly TRBD2 on 7 matching bases. Per germline, CDR1 SGHTA and CDR2 FQGTGA. The V and J ends lost 5 bases and 0 bases respectively, with 20 bases between them. CDR3 length equals 18 residues.

In its sample, this clone was seen once. This chain links TRBV7-6 with TRBJ2-1; TRBD2 agrees at 14 bases. CDR1 is SGHVS, CDR2 FNYEAQ, per germline. CDR3 length: 18 residues. V lost 3 bases, J lost 7 bases, and 11 bases stayed unmatched. The CDR3 sequence: CASSLGLAGARYLNEQFF. The CDR3 DNA sequence: TGTGCCAGCAGCTTGGGACTAGCGGGGGCACGGTACTTGAATGAGCAGTTCTTC.

The V and J genes are TRBV4-1 and TRBJ2-5, with D possibly matching TRBD2 (6 bases). CDR3 length equals 14 residues. Trimming left V 3 bases short and J 5 bases short, with 13 bases between. CDR1 and CDR2 from the germline V gene are MGHRA and YSYEKL. The CDR3, as DNA: TGCGCCAGCAGCCAGGGACTCCTGGGGGAGACCCAGTACTTC. Amino acid sequence: CASSQGLLGETQYF.

The chain couples TRBV9 to TRBJ2-3, with 10 nucleotides matching TRBD2. Per the germline V gene, CDR1 is SGDLS and CDR2 is YYNGEE. V gave up 0 bases and J gave up 1 base; unmatched junction bases: 2. The CDR3 is 16 amino acids. Written as DNA, the CDR3 is TGTGCCAGCAGCGTAGGCCTAGCGGGGGGCACAGATACGCAGTATTTT. Protein sequence: CASSVGLAGGTDTQYF.

The V and J genes are TRBV4-1 and TRBJ1-5; tentative D call: TRBD1 (6 bases). Germline V gene lookup returns CDR1 MGHRA and CDR2 YSYEKL. This CDR3 contains 17 residues. V was cut by 2 bases and J by 3 bases, with 17 bases left in between. This CDR3 reads CASSQKGGGGTNQPQHF. CDR3 nucleotide sequence: TGCGCCAGCAGCCAAAAAGGGGGGGGCGGTACCAATCAGCCCCAGCATTTT.

Notes on this clone: The germline gene is not matched at one end of the junction; a read error may be the cause. This chain uses TRBV7-9 with TRBJ2-7; D not certain. This CDR3 comprises 12 residues. Germline assignment: CDR1 SEHNR and CDR2 FQNEAQ (reference sequence). CDR3: CSSSLSGYEQYF. The CDR3 region has the DNA TGTTCCAGCAGCTTATCAGGCTACGAGCAGTACTTC.

This chain connects TRBV19 to TRBJ1-5, with TRBD1 matching 12 bases. Trimming removed 9 bases from V and 6 bases from J; junction bases left unmatched: 9. CDR1 is LNHDA, CDR2 SQIVND, per germline (reference sequence). CDR3 length: 15 residues. CDR3 sequence (DNA): TGTGCCAGCCGGGACAGGGGGCGCGGAAGTCAGCCCCAGCATTTT. Amino acids: CASRDRGRGSQPQHF.

This clone was seen only once. The chain has TRBV25-1 and TRBJ2-7; TRBD2 matches at 7 bases. This CDR3 is built from 15 residues. The V gene end was trimmed by 2 bases and the J gene end by 3 bases; junction bases not matched to a gene: 7. Germline CDR1 MGHDK, CDR2 SYGVNS. The CDR3 region is CASSEHASGSYEQYF. The DNA of the CDR3 is TGTGCCAGCAGTGAACACGCTAGCGGAAGCTACGAGCAGTACTTC.

This chain uses TRBV29-1 with TRBJ2-1; 9 positions match TRBD1. With 3 bases clipped from V and 9 bases from J, the junction kept 9 bases outside the gene matches. Germline CDR1 SQVTM, CDR2 ANQGSEA. The CDR3 extends over 14 amino acids. The CDR3 nucleotides are TGCAGCGTTGAGAAGGACAGGGGAACTATTGAGCAGTTCTTC. It specifies CSVEKDRGTIEQFF.

Regarding this clone: This sample includes further DNA sequences coding for the same CDR3. The chain recombines TRBV27 with TRBJ1-2, with 9 bases fitting TRBD1. CDR3 length: 14 residues. With V trimmed by 3 bases and J by 6 bases, 5 bases remained unmatched. Germline assignment: CDR1 MNHEY and CDR2 SMNVEV (reference sequence). The DNA for the CDR3 is TGTGCCAGCAGTTTCCTTCGGACAGGGGATGGCTACACCTTC. Its protein product is CASSFLRTGDGYTF.